These T cell receptor beta chains were read from a single sample in a study of cytotoxic CD8 clonotypes in ibrutinib-treated CLL. The data were produced by immunoSEQ multiplex PCR, yet TCRdb's version contains in-frame clones alone and is incomplete. Here the sample spans approximately 190,000 clones, roughly 65% being singletons. The source material was PBMCs, sampled after 12 months of ibrutinib treatment. These receptors were taken from a human donor with chronic lymphocytic leukemia. The CDR3 runs from the conserved cysteine through the conserved F or W. Some rows mark clone size as missing; the rest say once, few, many or name a class of expanded clone.

j_gene,v_gene,abundance,CDR3aa
TRBJ1-4,TRBV29-1,NA,CSAKPGLDEKLFF
TRBJ1-3,TRBV28,NA,CASSPLTGSGNTIYF
TRBJ2-5,TRBV7-9,many,CASSLLSPTQETQYF
TRBJ1-1,TRBV6-5,NA,CASSYRGYNTEAFF
TRBJ1-2,TRBV19,many,CASTPQPGYRNYGYTF
TRBJ2-3,TRBV2,NA,CASSRWTDTQYF
TRBJ1-1,TRBV7-2,NA,CASSTGTHSPTEAFF
TRBJ2-2,TRBV2,NA,CASSGQGIGELFF
TRBJ1-1,TRBV2,few,CASSGRLNTEAFF
TRBJ2-2,TRBV5-8,NA,CASSFSTRVEEDTGELFF
TRBJ1-1,TRBV30,NA,CAWSSSAEAFF
TRBJ2-3,TRBV7-2,NA,CASSLAKGLAGLTDTQYF
TRBJ2-1,TRBV6-1,NA,CASGGGGGYNEQFF
TRBJ2-7,TRBV6-4,NA,CASSSKGVEEQYF
TRBJ2-7,TRBV6-6,NA,CASSSSGRTYEQYF
TRBJ1-5,TRBV6-1,NA,CASSADRGLDNQPQHF
TRBJ1-1,TRBV11-2,NA,CASRFTGNTEAFF
TRBJ2-1,TRBV27,NA,CASSFPTSGTYNEQFF
TRBJ1-1,TRBV2,NA,CASSLDRHTEAFF
TRBJ2-2,TRBV11-2,NA,CASSGSTGSGELFF
TRBJ1-5,TRBV30,NA,CAWSLDSANHQPQHF
TRBJ1-3,TRBV6-5,once,CASRPRPNSGNTIYF
TRBJ1-2,TRBV27,few,CASSFAPGTGAYGYTF
TRBJ1-6,TRBV9,few,CASSAEILNSPLHF
TRBJ2-1,TRBV6-5,NA,CASSSGGSRQFF
TRBJ2-1,TRBV7-2,NA,CASSLAAGTGTNEQFF
TRBJ2-5,TRBV30,NA,CAWSHTYQETQYF
TRBJ2-1,TRBV6-4,NA,CASSDLLAGGGAYNEQFF
TRBJ1-1,TRBV19,NA,CASSSRTGTDTEAFF
TRBJ1-2,TRBV2,few,CASSGTGDYGYTF
TRBJ2-2,TRBV27,few,CASSPWEGNTGELFF
TRBJ2-1,TRBV7-2,once,CASSFGTPYNEQFF
TRBJ2-1,TRBV6-5,NA,CASSQGLGEQFF
TRBJ2-3,TRBV9,NA,CASSVADTQYF
TRBJ2-5,TRBV30,NA,CAWSGLWGPLNQETQYF
TRBJ1-2,TRBV6-5,NA,CASSYSYRNANYGYTF
TRBJ2-7,TRBV7-2,NA,CASSSGLAGVKQYF
TRBJ1-1,TRBV19,NA,CASSIDGGAATEAFF
TRBJ1-2,TRBV25-1,few,CASTETGTYGYTF
TRBJ2-3,TRBV2,many,CASREDVHTDTQYF
TRBJ1-5,TRBV29-1,NA,CSVEGQGSNQPQHF
TRBJ2-5,TRBV7-9,few,CASSHAGRQETQYF
TRBJ1-2,TRBV5-1,NA,CASSFLSGPNNYGYTF
TRBJ2-5,TRBV6-5,few,CASSYSGRGTQYF
TRBJ1-2,TRBV5-1,NA,CASSLAGPTGVNYGYTF
TRBJ2-2,TRBV5-1,NA,CASSMWTGTGELFF
TRBJ2-5,TRBV4-2,NA,CASSQGLAGGHPEETQYF
TRBJ1-2,TRBV19,NA,CASSIGGDRPYGYTF
TRBJ1-4,TRBV29-1,NA,CSVDGQGSANEKLFF
TRBJ1-1,TRBV18,once,CASSPDGSNTEAFF
TRBJ1-5,TRBV9,few,CASSAGTGGNQPQHF
TRBJ2-2,TRBV27,NA,CASVGTGSTGELFF
TRBJ2-2,TRBV5-1,NA,CASSSPNASAGNTGELFF
TRBJ1-5,TRBV2,NA,CASSDGKYSSNQPQHF
TRBJ1-1,TRBV12-5,NA,CASGLDSRNTEAFF
TRBJ1-3,TRBV5-4,once,CASSSNSRAGNTIYF
TRBJ1-4,TRBV19,NA,CATSGQMAGNEKLFF
TRBJ2-7,TRBV27,NA,CASRAPKTSGRLDEQYF
TRBJ1-6,TRBV19,NA,CASSNYLTGSNSPLHF